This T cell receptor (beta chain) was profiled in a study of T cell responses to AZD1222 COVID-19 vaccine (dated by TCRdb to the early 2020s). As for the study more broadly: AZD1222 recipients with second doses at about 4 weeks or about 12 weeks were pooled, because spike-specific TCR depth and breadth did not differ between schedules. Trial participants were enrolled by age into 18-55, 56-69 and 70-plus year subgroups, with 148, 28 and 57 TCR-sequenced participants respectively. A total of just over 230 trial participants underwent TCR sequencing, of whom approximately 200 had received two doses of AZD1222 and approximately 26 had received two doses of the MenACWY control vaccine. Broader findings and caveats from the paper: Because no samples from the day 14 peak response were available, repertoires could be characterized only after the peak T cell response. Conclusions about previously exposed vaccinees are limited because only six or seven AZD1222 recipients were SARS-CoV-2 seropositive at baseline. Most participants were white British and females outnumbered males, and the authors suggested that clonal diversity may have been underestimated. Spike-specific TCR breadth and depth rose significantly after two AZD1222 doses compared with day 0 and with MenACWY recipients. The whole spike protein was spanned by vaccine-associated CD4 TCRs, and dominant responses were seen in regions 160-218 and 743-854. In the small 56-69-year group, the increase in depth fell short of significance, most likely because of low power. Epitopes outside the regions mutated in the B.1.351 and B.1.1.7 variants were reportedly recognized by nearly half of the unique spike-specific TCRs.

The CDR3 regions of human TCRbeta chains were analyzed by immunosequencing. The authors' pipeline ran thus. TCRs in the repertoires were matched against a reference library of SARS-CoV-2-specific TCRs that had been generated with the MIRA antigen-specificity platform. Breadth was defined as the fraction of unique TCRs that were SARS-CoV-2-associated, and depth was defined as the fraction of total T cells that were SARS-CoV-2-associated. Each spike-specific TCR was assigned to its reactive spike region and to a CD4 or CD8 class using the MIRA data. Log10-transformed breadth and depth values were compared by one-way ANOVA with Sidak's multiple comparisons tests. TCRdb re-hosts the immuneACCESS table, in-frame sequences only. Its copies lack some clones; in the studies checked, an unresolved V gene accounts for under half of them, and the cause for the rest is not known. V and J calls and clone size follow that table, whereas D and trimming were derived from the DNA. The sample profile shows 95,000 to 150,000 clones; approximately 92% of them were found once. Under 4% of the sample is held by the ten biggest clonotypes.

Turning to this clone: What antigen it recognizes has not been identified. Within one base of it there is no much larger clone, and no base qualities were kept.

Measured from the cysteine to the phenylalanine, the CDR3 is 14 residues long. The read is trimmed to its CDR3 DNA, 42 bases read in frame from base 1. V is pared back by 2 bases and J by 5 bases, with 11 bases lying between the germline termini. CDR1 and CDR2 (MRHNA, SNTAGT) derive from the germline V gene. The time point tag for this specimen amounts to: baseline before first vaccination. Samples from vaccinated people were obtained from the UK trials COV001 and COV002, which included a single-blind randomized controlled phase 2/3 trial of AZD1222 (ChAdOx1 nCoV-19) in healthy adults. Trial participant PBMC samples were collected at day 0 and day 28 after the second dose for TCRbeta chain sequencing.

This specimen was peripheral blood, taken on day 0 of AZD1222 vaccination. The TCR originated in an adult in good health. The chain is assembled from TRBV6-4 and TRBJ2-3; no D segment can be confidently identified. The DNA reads TGTGCCAGCAGTGACCGAGGAGTTGGAGATACGCAGTATTTT. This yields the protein CASSDRGVGDTQYF.